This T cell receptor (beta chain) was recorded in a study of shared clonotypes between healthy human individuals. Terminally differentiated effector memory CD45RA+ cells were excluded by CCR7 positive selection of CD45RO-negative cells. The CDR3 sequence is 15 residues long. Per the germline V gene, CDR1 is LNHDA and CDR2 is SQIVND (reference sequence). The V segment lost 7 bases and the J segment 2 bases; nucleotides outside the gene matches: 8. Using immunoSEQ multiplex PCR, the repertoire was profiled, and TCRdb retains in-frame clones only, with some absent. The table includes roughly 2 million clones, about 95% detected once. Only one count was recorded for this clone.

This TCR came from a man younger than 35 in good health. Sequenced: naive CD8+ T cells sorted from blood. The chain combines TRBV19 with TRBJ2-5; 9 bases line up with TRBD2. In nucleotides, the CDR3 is TGTGCCAGTACGGGGAGCGGGGGGACACAAGAGACCCAGTACTTC. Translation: CASTGSGGTQETQYF.